This T cell receptor beta chain comes out of a study of blood T cell repertoires in COVID-19. Study summary: Some COVID-19 samples were acute and others convalescent; all came from the United States, Italy and Spain.

Those who participated ranged in age from roughly 18 to 90 years and resided in about 24 US areas. Germline loops: CDR1 LNHNV, CDR2 YYDKDF (reference sequence). The CDR3 loop spans 13 amino acids. V was pared by 8 bases and J by 6 bases, with 13 bases between. Original processing methods: Estimated nucleated cell counts came from reference gene primer amplification. TCRdb keeps only in-frame clones here, not all; method: immunoSEQ multiplex PCR. V and J calls and clone size are those listed in that table; D and trimming were worked out from the DNA. The top ten hold roughly 2.4% of the sample, which has 150,000 to 200,000 clones, approximately 89% seen once.

Input material: PBMCs or T cells enriched from blood (not recorded which). The sequence was collected from a woman between 40 and 55 years old with acute COVID-19. The genes are TRBV15 and TRBJ1-4; D is undetermined. The DNA of the CDR3 is TGTGCCACCGCGGATAGGATCGATGAAAAACTGTTTTTT. This translates into CATADRIDEKLFF.